These 14 T cell receptor beta chains were sequenced from one sample in a study of blood T cells in healthy people across ages (dated by TCRdb to 2015 to 2017). The receptor library was made with 5' RACE. This sample was sequenced with an Illumina HiSeq 2500. A second PCR of roughly 6 to 11 cycles was run with a J-beta primer mix and a sample-barcoded 5' primer. TCRdb took the public reads, trimmed them with fastp at Q25, ran MiXCR for clone calling and kept in-frame beta chains. Identical CDR3 proteins give one entry, which carries the most common genes and DNA. In this sample the table shows some 710,000 distinct CDR3 sequences, 22% of which occur a single time. The ten largest clones capture about 22% of the sample. Sequencing was done on a sample of blood. Source of these receptors: a man between 65 and 85 years old in good health.

This clonotype was recorded a few times. The CDR3 sequence: CSARISGADEQFF. The CDR3 region has the DNA TGCAGTGCTAGAATATCCGGGGCGGATGAGCAGTTCTTC. This chain links TRBV20-1 with TRBJ2-1; D may correspond to TRBD1 or TRBD2 (5 bases each). Trimming removed 2 bases at V and 8 bases at J, with 13 bases between. CDR3 length: 13 residues. Germline assignment: CDR1 DFQATT and CDR2 SNEGSKA (reference sequence).

This chain links TRBV29-1 with TRBJ2-5, with D hard to call. The CDR3 runs to 12 residues. V lost 6 bases and J 3 bases, leaving 11 bases between the germline ends. Germline CDR1 SQVTM, CDR2 ANQGSEA. The CDR3, as DNA: TGCAGCGTACGCCAGGTCAAAGAGACCCAGTACTTC. The encoded protein is CSVRQVKETQYF.

This clonotype appeared once. The chain recombines TRBV12-3 or TRBV12-4 with TRBJ1-5; a possible D gene is TRBD1 (6 bases). The CDR3 length is 12 residues. Trimming took off 8 bases at V and 8 bases at J, with 13 bases between the two ends. Here the CDR3 DNA reads TGTGCCAGCCGTTGGGGGCCGAAGCCCCAGCATTTT. It codes for CASRWGPKPQHF.

Here the CDR3 DNA reads TGCGCCAGCAGCTTATCTAGCGGAGTTTACAATGAGCAGTTCTTC. Its protein is CASSLSSGVYNEQFF. The chain joins TRBV5-1 to TRBJ2-1; 7 bases line up with TRBD2. There are 15 residues in the CDR3. The J segment lost 4 bases and the V segment lost 2 bases, leaving 6 bases of the junction unmatched. Germline CDR1 is SGHRS and CDR2 is YFSETQ.

In nucleotides, the CDR3 is TGCAGTGCTAGTGGGCTTGGGGGGCTAAACACTGAAGCTTTCTTT. Its protein product is CSASGLGGLNTEAFF. V is TRBV20-1 and J is TRBJ1-1, with D possibly matching TRBD1 (6 bases). There are 15 residues in the CDR3. Germline CDR1 DFQATT, CDR2 SNEGSKA (reference sequence). Deletions cut 3 bases from V and 2 bases from J, with 16 bases between.

The chain is built from TRBV5-6 and TRBJ2-3, with D perhaps being TRBD1 or TRBD2 (6 bases each). The length of the CDR3 is 14 residues. The ends were cut back, 3 bases at V and 6 bases at J, with 14 bases in the middle. Germline V lookup: CDR1 SGHDT, CDR2 YYEEEE. This CDR3 is CASSSHREADTQYF. Here the CDR3 DNA reads TGTGCCAGCAGCTCCCACAGGGAGGCGGATACGCAGTATTTT.

The V call is TRBV20-1, the J call TRBJ1-4; TRBD1 matches at 8 bases. This CDR3 is 15 amino acids long. Germline V CDR1 and CDR2: DFQATT, SNEGSKA (reference sequence). The V and J ends lost 1 base and 4 bases, in that order; junction bases with no gene match: 5. The CDR3: CSARVRQGLNEKLFF. CDR3 coding DNA: TGCAGTGCTAGAGTCCGACAGGGGCTTAATGAAAAACTGTTTTTT.

A single count supports this clonotype. Given the absence of the conserved phenylalanine or tryptophan at the CDR3 end, a read error is likely. The chain recombines TRBV5-1 with TRBJ2-3; TRBD2 aligns across 15 bases. Per germline, CDR1 SGHRS and CDR2 YFSETQ. Trimming took 3 bases from V and 5 from J; bases not matched to a gene: 4. The CDR3 is made up of 16 amino acids. CDR3 residues: CASSSRTSGRGDTQYL. In nucleotides, the CDR3 is TGCGCCAGCAGCTCCCGGACTAGCGGGAGGGGAGATACGCAGTATCTT.

The genes are TRBV13 and TRBJ2-3; TRBD2 agrees at 7 bases. J was trimmed by 5 bases and V by 4 bases; bases with no gene match: 18. Per germline, CDR1 PRHDT and CDR2 FYEKMQ (reference sequence). CDR3 length: 18 amino acids. The CDR3: CASSSPIIFAGAGDTQYF. CDR3 nucleotides: TGTGCCAGCAGCTCCCCCATAATTTTCGCGGGAGCGGGAGATACGCAGTATTTT.

The V and J genes are TRBV29-1 and TRBJ2-1; TRBD2 matches at 10 bases. Looked up from germline, CDR1 is SQVTM and CDR2 is ANQGSEA. The CDR3 totals 16 residues. The trim removed 8 bases at V and 7 bases at J, leaving 17 bases unmatched. The CDR3 spells CSLEGTSGVKGNEQFF. DNA of the CDR3: TGCAGCCTCGAAGGTACTAGCGGGGTAAAAGGGAATGAGCAGTTCTTC.

V and J are TRBV27 and TRBJ1-6; D is uncertain. The CDR3 is 12 amino acids. Trimming cost V 5 bases and J 12 bases, with 11 bases left between them. The germline gives CDR1 MNHEY, CDR2 SMNVEV (reference sequence). The CDR3 nucleotides read TGTGCCAGCAGTGATCTCAGAGAACCCCTCCACTTT. Translating gives CASSDLREPLHF.

In its sample, this clonotype was seen a few times. The chain combines TRBV6-6 with TRBJ1-5; D unclear. CDR1 is MNHNY and CDR2 is SVGAGI in the germline V gene (reference sequence). The CDR3 contains 17 residues. V lost 0 bases, J lost 4 bases, and 16 bases lay in between. The CDR3 sequence: CASSYSQNRVLNQPQHF. The CDR3 DNA sequence: TGTGCCAGCAGTTACTCTCAGAACCGGGTCCTAAATCAGCCCCAGCATTTT.

This chain uses TRBV7-2 with TRBJ1-1; tentative D call: TRBD1 (5 bases). This CDR3 region has 14 residues. Germline V gene data show CDR1 as SGHTA and CDR2 as FQGNSA. The ends were cut back, 1 base at V and 6 bases at J, with 12 bases in the middle. DNA of the CDR3: TGTGCCAGCAGCTTAGATGGGGGATACGCTGAAGCTTTCTTT. Its translation: CASSLDGGYAEAFF.

To note about this clonotype: Relative to the germline gene, one junction end is altered; a read error may explain this. The chain has TRBV12-3 or TRBV12-4 and TRBJ2-1; D is tentatively TRBD1 or TRBD2 (5 bases each). The CDR3 consists of 17 residues. CDR3 bases: TGTGCCGGCAGTCCTTGGGGAACACGGGGCAGTGACAATGAGCAGTTCTTC. Its translation is CAGSPWGTRGSDNEQFF.